This entry is about one T cell receptor beta chain. The record originates from a study of blood T cell repertoires in COVID-19. Whole-study context: Samples of COVID-19 (acute and convalescent) were obtained from the United States, Italy and Spain.

The V segment lost 6 bases and the J segment 9 bases; nucleotides outside the gene matches: 9. Germline CDR1 and CDR2: LGHDT and YNNKEL (reference sequence). The CDR3 runs to 15 residues. Per the original methods: Amplification of reference gene primers was used by the study to estimate nucleated cell counts. The assay was immunoSEQ multiplex PCR, and TCRdb's table has in-frame clones only and misses some. For V, J and clone size, that table is used; D and trimming come from the DNA. The sample shows about 270,000 clones, roughly 86% of them seen only once. Material for sequencing was peripheral blood. This clonotype originated in a man aged 35 to 55 who had recovered from COVID-19. This chain joins TRBV3-1 (or the pseudogene TRBV3-2) and TRBJ2-2, with TRBD2 identical over 11 bases. CDR3 coding DNA: TGTGCCAGCAGGCCGACTAGCGGGGCTCCCCGGGAGCTGTTTTTT. Residues: CASRPTSGAPRELFF.